What follows describes a single TCR beta chain. Trimming removed 2 bases from V and 8 bases from J; junction bases left unmatched: 17. The CDR3 runs to 19 residues. Germline lookup yields CDR1 SGHVS and CDR2 FQNEAQ. Assay: immunoSEQ multiplex PCR; the TCRdb copy retains only in-frame clones and omits some. The sample records 100,000 or so clones, roughly 92% being singletons. This specimen belongs to a study of blood T cell repertoires in COVID-19. The wider study: The origin of the acute and convalescent COVID-19 samples was the United States, Italy and Spain. Sources were T cells, B-cell-depleted T cells, or PBMCs; the material itself was cDNA or gDNA.

What was sequenced was peripheral blood. The chain uses TRBV7-8 and TRBJ2-1; TRBD2 agrees at 11 bases. This TCR derives from a man aged 70 or older with acute or convalescent COVID-19. CDR3 sequence reads: CASSLTGGSGRALRHEQFF. CDR3 coding DNA: TGTGCCAGCAGCTTAACAGGGGGTAGCGGGAGGGCCTTGAGGCATGAGCAGTTCTTC.